This is a list of T cell receptor beta chains from one sample in a study of cytomegalovirus exposure and HLA in healthy donors. Some clones are missing from TCRdb's copy, which holds only in-frame ones; the method was immunoSEQ multiplex PCR. The table lists about 120,000 clones, 75% to 90% of them singletons. Sequencing was performed on PBMCs. All receptors come from a female donor in good health and CMV-seropositive. Each CDR3 is given with its conserved first and last residue. A D gene is named only where the DNA matches it firmly. Size tells how often a clone was seen (once, few, many) or the class of an expanded clone, and some rows leave it out.

clone_size,v_call,j_call,d_call,cdr3_aa,cdr3_nt
.,TRBV18,TRBJ1-1,.,CASSPLAGPNTEAFF,TGTGCCAGCTCACCCTTAGCGGGGCCGAACACTGAAGCTTTCTTT
.,TRBV6-1,TRBJ2-6,TRBD1,CASSEFWTGLAGANVLTF,TGTGCCAGCAGTGAATTTTGGACAGGGCTTGCTGGGGCCAACGTCCTGACTTTC
once,TRBV5-1,TRBJ1-1,.,CASSLQSNTEAFF,TGCGCCAGCAGCTTGCAATCGAACACTGAAGCTTTCTTT
.,TRBV5-6,TRBJ2-7,.,CASSLGPDNEQYF,TGTGCCAGCAGCTTGGGTCCCGACAACGAGCAGTACTTC
.,TRBV7-2,TRBJ2-2,TRBD1,CASSAQGAGELFF,TGTGCCAGCAGCGCGCAGGGGGCCGGGGAGCTGTTTTTT
once,TRBV7-6,TRBJ1-3,.,CASSLGGSGNTIYF,TGTGCCAGCAGCTTAGGAGGCTCTGGAAACACCATATATTTT
.,TRBV4-3,TRBJ1-6,TRBD1,CASSQDFGQDSPLHF,TGCGCCAGCAGCCAAGATTTCGGACAGGATTCACCCCTCCACTTT
.,TRBV7-2,TRBJ2-3,.,CASSRTGFSTDTQYF,TGTGCCAGCAGTCGTACAGGGTTTTCCACAGATACGCAGTATTTT
.,TRBV25-1,TRBJ2-7,TRBD1,CASSETGQGGYEQYF,TGTGCCAGCAGTGAAACTGGACAGGGGGGTTACGAGCAGTACTTC
.,TRBV6-1,TRBJ2-7,TRBD1,CASSSGTGVYEQYF,TGTGCCAGCAGTTCCGGGACAGGGGTCTACGAGCAGTACTTC
few,TRBV29-1,TRBJ1-1,.,CSVEVPTGAFF,TGCAGCGTTGAAGTTCCGACGGGGGCTTTCTTT
.,TRBV6-6,TRBJ2-2,TRBD2,CASRSAGGWESGELFF,TGTGCCAGCAGGTCCGCGGGGGGATGGGAGTCCGGGGAGCTGTTTTTT
.,TRBV2,TRBJ2-7,.,CASSRTEGHEQYF,TGTGCCAGCAGTAGGACAGAAGGACACGAGCAGTACTTC
few,TRBV7-2,TRBJ2-7,TRBD2,CASSLQTGAGGYYEQYF,TGTGCCAGCAGCCTACAAACAGGCGCCGGGGGGTACTACGAGCAGTACTTC
.,TRBV5-1,TRBJ2-5,TRBD2,CASSTGTSGGPEYF,TGCGCCAGCAGCACCGGGACTAGCGGGGGACCTGAGTACTTC
.,TRBV30,TRBJ2-5,.,CAWSIDTRETQYF,TGTGCCTGGAGTATTGATACCCGGGAGACCCAGTACTTC